This T cell receptor (beta chain) is drawn from a study of type 1 and type 2 diabetes patients. About the study: T cells were magnetically sorted from PBMCs as CD4+ or CD8+ subsets. Sequencing for the whole study yielded 18,976,912 paired-end reads. Whole-study results and caveats: Some expanded clones seen only in T1D might occur in additional T2D or control samples.

Genomic DNA was the PCR template. The TCR beta CDR3 region was amplified using 30 forward and 13 reverse primers. In TCRdb, the multiplex PCR reads were re-called with MiXCR into one record per CDR3 protein. Of 250,000 or so distinct CDR3 sequences listed, 47% were seen once; the top ten hold about 13%. Germline V gives CDR1 DFQATT, CDR2 SNEGSKA (reference sequence). This CDR3 is 17 amino acids long. Between the trimmed V and J ends, which lost 3 bases and 4 bases, there was a span of 25 bases. About this clonotype: The antigen remains unidentified.

Other autoimmune diseases and infections within the past four weeks excluded donors. The specimen sequenced was peripheral blood mononuclear cells (PBMCs). This clonotype was sampled from a man younger than 35 with type 2 diabetes. The chain uses TRBV20-1 and TRBJ2-7, with a tentative D call TRBD2 (5 bases). The CDR3, as DNA: TGCAGTGCTAGTGGGGTGGGCAAGGGAGAATCACCTTACGAGCAGTACTTC. This sequence encodes CSASGVGKGESPYEQYF.